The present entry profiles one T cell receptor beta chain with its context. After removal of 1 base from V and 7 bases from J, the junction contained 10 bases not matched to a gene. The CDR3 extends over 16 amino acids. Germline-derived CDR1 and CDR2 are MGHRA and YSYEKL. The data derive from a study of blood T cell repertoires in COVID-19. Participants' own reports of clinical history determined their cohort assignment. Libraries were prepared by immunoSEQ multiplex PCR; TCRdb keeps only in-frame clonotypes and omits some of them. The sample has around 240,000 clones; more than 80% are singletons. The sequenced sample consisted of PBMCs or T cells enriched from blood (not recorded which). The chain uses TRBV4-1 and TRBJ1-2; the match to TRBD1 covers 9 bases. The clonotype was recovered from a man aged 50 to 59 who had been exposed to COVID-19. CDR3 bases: TGCGCCAGCAGCCAAGTTCCGGGACAGGGAATTGGTGGCTACACCTTC. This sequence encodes CASSQVPGQGIGGYTF.